Sequencing of this T cell receptor beta chain was carried out in a study of radiotherapy plus CTLA-4 blockade in lung cancer. This CDR3 spans 14 amino acids. CDR1 and CDR2 from the germline V gene are MDHEN and SYDVKM. The study's findings and limits: Researchers report tumor-derived TCR clones expanding in blood after radiotherapy plus ipilimumab.

It was focal radiation plus CTLA-4 blockade with ipilimumab that patients with chemo-refractory metastatic non-small-cell lung cancer received. This table comes from immunoSEQ multiplex PCR, and its TCRdb copy is limited to in-frame clones, with some not included. Here the sample spans 30,000 to 40,000 clones, over 60% being singletons. In the case of this clone: Its antigen is unknown.

The material sequenced was peripheral blood, taken from a patient treated with radiotherapy plus ipilimumab. The sequence came from a human donor with non-small cell lung cancer whose response to radiotherapy plus ipilimumab could not be evaluated. The V and J genes are TRBV28 and TRBJ2-5; 8 nucleotides line up with TRBD1. With the DNA end fitting TRBJ2-7 better, the J assignment may be wrong. CDR3 loop: CASSYLDRVAEQYF. In DNA, the CDR3 is TGTGCCAGCAGTTACCTGGACAGGGTCGCCGAGCAGTACTTC.